The 10 T cell receptor beta chains listed next were all sequenced from one sample in a study of blood T cell repertoires in COVID-19. Profiling relied on immunoSEQ multiplex PCR, and the TCRdb table lists in-frame clones only, not all of them. Counted here are roughly 300,000 clones, over 75% occurring once; the ten biggest clones make up roughly 1%. Source material: PBMCs or T cells enriched from blood (not recorded which). These receptor sequences come from a woman aged 30 to 39 who had recovered from COVID-19.

This chain links TRBV5-1 with TRBJ1-5; D gene uncertain. The CDR3 sequence is 13 residues long. V was pared by 4 bases and J by 4 bases, with 9 bases between. Per germline, CDR1 SGHRS and CDR2 YFSETQ. Here the CDR3 reads CASSPGLNQPQHF. The CDR3, as DNA: TGCGCCAGCAGCCCCGGACTGAATCAGCCCCAGCATTTT.

The chain recombines TRBV19 with TRBJ1-1; 10 bases match TRBD1. V shed 0 bases and J 11 bases; nucleotides not matched to a gene: 9. This CDR3 is built from 15 residues. Per germline, CDR1 LNHDA and CDR2 SQIVND (reference sequence). The CDR3 sequence: CASSIDGTGEKLAFF. In DNA form, the CDR3 reads TGTGCCAGTAGTATAGATGGGACAGGGGAAAAATTGGCTTTCTTT. Supplemented by reference TRBV19 and TRBJ1-1, the full variable domain reads DGGITQSPKYLFRKEGQNVTLSCEQNLNHDAMYWYRQDPGQGLRLIYYSQIVNDFQKGDIAEGYSVSREKKESFPLTVTSAQKNPTAFYLCASSIDGTGEKLAFFGQGTRLTVV.

The genes are TRBV6-6 and TRBJ1-6; 7 bases align to TRBD1. Trimming took 5 bases from V and 9 from J; bases not matched to a gene: 7. From germline, CDR1 is MNHNY and CDR2 SVGAGI (reference sequence). This CDR3 region has 14 residues. The CDR3 DNA reads TGTGCCAGCAGTACGACAGGGTCCGGTTCACCCCTCCACTTT. Its translation is CASSTTGSGSPLHF.

The chain carries TRBV19 and TRBJ1-5; 10 bases are a match to TRBD1. Losses at the gene ends were 7 bases for V and 10 bases for J; bases not matched to a gene: 16. Per germline, CDR1 LNHDA and CDR2 SQIVND (reference sequence). The CDR3 has 16 residues. The CDR3 nucleotides read TGTGCCAGTACCATTAATACCGGGACAGGGGATAATCCCCAGCATTTT. Its protein product is CASTINTGTGDNPQHF. The entire variable domain, with the rest obtained from reference TRBV19 and TRBJ1-5, is as follows: DGGITQSPKYLFRKEGQNVTLSCEQNLNHDAMYWYRQDPGQGLRLIYYSQIVNDFQKGDIAEGYSVSREKKESFPLTVTSAQKNPTAFYLCASTINTGTGDNPQHFGDGTRLSIL.

The V and J genes are TRBV2 and TRBJ1-1; 7 bases fit TRBD1. The ends lost 4 bases at V and 2 bases at J; junction bases unmatched: 10. Germline CDR1 and CDR2: SNHLY and FYNNEI. The CDR3 extends over 16 amino acids. The CDR3 region has the DNA TGTGCCAGCAGTGGTACCCGGGGACAGATAAACACTGAAGCTTTCTTT. This translates into CASSGTRGQINTEAFF.

The chain combines TRBV23-1 with TRBJ1-4; 9 bases are shared with TRBD1. TRBV23-1 is given ORF status, its function remaining uncertain. With V trimmed by 2 bases and J by 2 bases, 15 bases remained unmatched. The CDR3 length is 20 residues. CDR3 bases: TGCGCCAGCAGTCAACCCCCGGATCTGAGACAGGGGGTTACTAATGAAAAACTGTTTTTT. Translation: CASSQPPDLRQGVTNEKLFF.

In the case of this clone: The sample carries other DNA sequences with the same CDR3. The chain carries TRBV15 and TRBJ2-5, with 7 positions matching TRBD1. The CDR3 covers 15 residues. V was pared by 5 bases and J by 2 bases, with 8 bases of the junction left unmatched. Germline V gene sequence: CDR1 LNHNV, CDR2 YYDKDF (reference sequence). The CDR3 bases are TGTGCCACCAGCCGCGACCGGGGACAGCAAGAGACCCAGTACTTC. This encodes CATSRDRGQQETQYF.

This clone has just a few counts. The rearrangement links TRBV15 to TRBJ1-1; TRBD1 agrees at 8 bases. Germline CDR1 and CDR2: LNHNV and YYDKDF (reference sequence). The CDR3 runs 15 residues. J lost 6 bases, V lost 2 bases, and 8 bases had no gene match. The CDR3 nucleotides read TGTGCCACCAGCAGACCTGACAGGGGTATCGCTGAAGCTTTCTTT. Amino acids: CATSRPDRGIAEAFF. The full variable domain, with the rest looked up from reference TRBV15 and TRBJ1-1, is DAMVIQNPRYQVTQFGKPVTLSCSQTLNHNVMYWYQQKSSQAPKLLFHYYDKDFNNEADTPDNFQSRRPNTSFCFLDIRSPGLGDTAMYLCATSRPDRGIAEAFFGQGTRLTVV.

This chain links TRBV9 with TRBJ1-1, with 7 nucleotides matching TRBD1. After removal of 0 bases from V and 11 bases from J, the junction contained 13 bases not matched to a gene. CDR3 length: 15 amino acids. Per the germline V gene, CDR1 is SGDLS and CDR2 is YYNGEE. The CDR3 nucleotides are TGTGCCAGCAGCGTAGGTAACCGATCACCAGGGGGGGCTTTCTTT. Encoded protein: CASSVGNRSPGGAFF.

DNA for the CDR3: TGCGCCAGCAGTGGGGACAGGTGGGACTCCTATAATTCACCCCTCCACTTT. Amino acids: CASSGDRWDSYNSPLHF. V gene TRBV10-1 combines with J gene TRBJ1-6; 8 bases are a match to TRBD1. Per germline, CDR1 WNHNN and CDR2 SYGVQD (reference sequence). Trimming at V came to 4 bases and at J to 0 bases, leaving 5 bases not matched to a gene. The CDR3 has 17 amino acids.